The 25 T cell receptor beta chains listed next were all sequenced from one sample in a study of molecular identifiers for immune sequencing clone quantification. One entry per CDR3 protein, called by TCRdb with MiXCR from the PCR reads. The repertoire holds over 550,000 distinct CDR3 sequences, with about 25% as singletons. Sequencing input: naive CD8+ T cells from blood, with Jurkat cell RNA spiked in. The subset: FACS-sorted CD8+CD4-CCR7+CD45RA+ naive T cells. These receptors were collected from a human donor in good health. Some libraries in this study had Jurkat cell RNA spiked in.

In DNA, the CDR3 is TGTGCCAGCAGCGTAGAGGACAGGGGGTTAGACGAGCAGTACTTC. It yields the protein CASSVEDRGLDEQYF. The chain couples TRBV9 to TRBJ2-7; 10 bases fit TRBD1. Germline assignment: CDR1 SGDLS and CDR2 YYNGEE. The CDR3 consists of 15 residues. Unmatched junction bases numbered 5, after V lost 0 bases and J lost 5 bases.

The rearrangement links TRBV20-1 to TRBJ2-1, with 8 positions matching TRBD2. Trimming at V came to 1 base and at J to 0 bases, leaving 5 bases not matched to a gene. Germline V gene lookup returns CDR1 DFQATT and CDR2 SNEGSKA (reference sequence). The CDR3 loop spans 16 amino acids. CDR3 residues: CSARVAGTYSYNEQFF. Here the CDR3 DNA reads TGCAGTGCTAGAGTAGCGGGGACTTACTCCTACAATGAGCAGTTCTTC.

The chain couples TRBV19 to TRBJ2-3, with 14 bases that match TRBD2. This CDR3 region has 15 residues. The ends lost 8 bases at V and 5 bases at J; junction bases unmatched: 6. Looked up from germline, CDR1 is LNHDA and CDR2 is SQIVND (reference sequence). The CDR3 sequence is CASGTGTSGGDTQYF. The CDR3 nucleotides read TGTGCCAGTGGTACCGGGACTAGCGGGGGAGATACGCAGTATTTT.

The J gene is TRBJ2-2, the V gene TRBV12-5; no definite D call. The CDR3 loop spans 16 amino acids. Germline V gene data show CDR1 as LGHNT and CDR2 as FRNRAP. The V and J ends lost 3 bases and 1 base respectively, with 12 bases between them. CDR3: CASGFDGYWNTGELFF. CDR3 bases: TGTGCTAGTGGTTTTGATGGGTATTGGAACACCGGGGAGCTGTTTTTT.

Regarding this clonotype: A much larger clone lies one base from this, so it may be a read error. V is TRBV28 and J is TRBJ1-5; D gene unclear. V lost 5 bases to trimming and J lost 0 bases, with 11 bases between them. The CDR3 has 15 amino acids. CDR1 is MDHEN and CDR2 is SYDVKM in the germline V gene. CDR3 sequence: CASSRDAGSNQPQHF. The CDR3 DNA is TGTGCCAGCAGTCGGGATGCAGGTAGCAATCAGCCCCAGCATTTT. Complete variable domain (other parts from reference TRBV28 and TRBJ1-5): DVKVTQSSRYLVKRTGEKVFLECVQDMDHENMFWYRQDPGLGLRLIYFSYDVKMKEKGDIPEGYSVSREKKERFSLILESASTNQTSMYLCASSRDAGSNQPQHFGDGTRLSIL.

This clonotype was counted once. One end of the junction does not line up with germline, which may come from a read error. V usage is TRBV20-1 and J usage is TRBJ2-7; 7 bases match TRBD1. The CDR3 is 14 amino acids. Germline CDR1 and CDR2: DFQATT and SNEGSKA (reference sequence). The CDR3 DNA reads TGCAGTGCTAGAGATAAGGGGGCCTCCTACGGGCAGTACTTC. Protein: CSARDKGASYGQYF.

In its sample, this clonotype was seen many times. The genes are TRBV28 and TRBJ1-6; D is possibly TRBD1 (6 bases). Germline loops: CDR1 MDHEN, CDR2 SYDVKM. The V and J ends lost 6 bases and 0 bases respectively, with 9 bases between them. This CDR3 spans 15 amino acids. The CDR3 DNA reads as TGTGCCAGCAGAACAGGGAGCTCCTATAATTCACCCCTCCACTTT. Its translation: CASRTGSSYNSPLHF. The entire variable domain, with the rest obtained from reference TRBV28 and TRBJ1-6, is as follows: DVKVTQSSRYLVKRTGEKVFLECVQDMDHENMFWYRQDPGLGLRLIYFSYDVKMKEKGDIPEGYSVSREKKERFSLILESASTNQTSMYLCASRTGSSYNSPLHFGNGTRLTVT.

This clonotype showed up just a few times. This sequence joins TRBV5-8 and TRBJ1-1; D remains unclear. The CDR3 has 12 amino acids. Germline CDR1 and CDR2: SGHTS and YDEGEE. Trimming shortened V by 3 bases and J by 3 bases, and 6 bases separated the two germline ends. CDR3 in DNA: TGTGCCAGCAGCTGGTTACACACTGAAGCTTTCTTT. It encodes CASSWLHTEAFF.

This clonotype showed up many times. V gene TRBV5-1 combines with J gene TRBJ2-1; 10 nucleotides match TRBD2. With V trimmed by 4 bases and J by 2 bases, 3 bases remained unmatched. The CDR3 is 15 residues long. Germline assignment: CDR1 SGHRS and CDR2 YFSETQ. In nucleotides, the CDR3 is TGCGCCAGCAGCAGAGCGGGAGGGCCCTACAATGAGCAGTTCTTC. Translation: CASSRAGGPYNEQFF.

This clonotype was recorded a few times. CDR3 residues: CASSDLLRETQYF. Here the CDR3 DNA reads TGTGCCAGCAGTGACCTTCTTCGAGAGACCCAGTACTTC. The J gene is TRBJ2-5, the V gene TRBV2; D unclear. Germline assignment: CDR1 SNHLY and CDR2 FYNNEI. The CDR3 is 13 residues long. V was shortened by 3 bases and J by 4 bases, with 9 bases between the two germline ends.

This clonotype was observed at least ten times. V is TRBV27 and J is TRBJ2-3, with D possibly matching TRBD2 (6 bases). CDR1 is MNHEY, CDR2 SMNVEV, per germline (reference sequence). The CDR3 runs 16 residues. The germline V and J ends were trimmed by 5 bases and 0 bases, with 15 bases remaining between them. The DNA for the CDR3 is TGTGCCAGCAGTCCCCTCTTTAGCGGAAGCACAGATACGCAGTATTTT. Translation: CASSPLFSGSTDTQYF.

Regarding this clonotype: A much larger clonotype is one base distant, so this may be a read error. This chain links TRBV7-2 with TRBJ2-1; D is ambiguous. The CDR3 extends over 15 amino acids. With 1 base removed from V and 2 bases from J, the gap between germline ends came to 9 bases. Germline values: CDR1 SGHTA, CDR2 FQGNSA. CDR3 loop: CASSLGGLAYNEQFF. In DNA form, the CDR3 reads TGTGCCAGCAGCTTAGGCGGTCTAGCCTACAATGAGCAGTTCTTC.

This clonotype occurred many times. V gene TRBV20-1 combines with J gene TRBJ2-2, with 8 bases that match TRBD1. The CDR3 sequence is 14 residues long. Losses at the gene ends were 5 bases for V and 1 base for J; bases not matched to a gene: 3. Looked up from germline, CDR1 is DFQATT and CDR2 is SNEGSKA (reference sequence). In nucleotides, the CDR3 is TGCAGTGCTCGACAGGGGATGAACACCGGGGAGCTGTTTTTT. The encoded protein is CSARQGMNTGELFF.

This rearrangement joins TRBV20-1 to TRBJ1-1, with D maybe TRBD1 (6 bases). Trimming took off 2 bases at V and 6 bases at J, with 13 bases between the two ends. The germline gives CDR1 DFQATT, CDR2 SNEGSKA (reference sequence). The CDR3 covers 13 residues. DNA of the CDR3: TGCAGTGCTAGAAGCACAGGGAGAGCTGAAGCTTTCTTT. It specifies CSARSTGRAEAFF.

The chain employs TRBV19 and TRBJ2-7, with D uncertain. The V gene lost 4 bases and the J gene lost 6 bases, with 7 bases spanning the gap. There are 11 residues in the CDR3. The germline V gene has CDR1 LNHDA and CDR2 SQIVND (reference sequence). CDR3 bases: TGTGCCAGTAGTACGACGGGCGAGCAGTACTTC. Translation gives CASSTTGEQYF. The full variable domain, its missing parts supplied by reference TRBV19 and TRBJ2-7, is DGGITQSPKYLFRKEGQNVTLSCEQNLNHDAMYWYRQDPGQGLRLIYYSQIVNDFQKGDIAEGYSVSREKKESFPLTVTSAQKNPTAFYLCASSTTGEQYFGPGTRLTVT.

A word on this clonotype: A much larger clonotype is one base distant, so this may be a read error. The chain carries TRBV28 and TRBJ1-1, with a possible D match to TRBD1 (5 bases). This CDR3 is built from 16 residues. The germline gives CDR1 MDHEN, CDR2 SYDVKM. Deletions cut 5 bases from V and 1 base from J, with 17 bases between. CDR3: CASSTRGGPGNTEAFF. CDR3 nucleotides: TGTGCCAGCAGTACCCGGGGGGGTCCAGGGAACACTGAAGCTTTCTTT.

With regard to this clonotype: A read error is possible here, since a much larger clone lies one base away. This chain connects TRBV20-1 to TRBJ1-5; D gene uncertain. Per germline, CDR1 DFQATT and CDR2 SNEGSKA (reference sequence). The length of the CDR3 is 16 residues. V lost 4 bases to trimming and J lost 1 base, with 17 bases between them. CDR3 sequence: CSATQKEQFSNQPQHF. DNA for the CDR3: TGCAGTGCTACCCAGAAGGAGCAGTTCAGCAATCAGCCCCAGCATTTT.

This clonotype was seen a few times. The chain has TRBV19 and TRBJ1-1, with D possibly TRBD1 on 5 matching bases. The germline gives CDR1 LNHDA, CDR2 SQIVND (reference sequence). V was cut by 5 bases and J by 3 bases, with 13 bases left in between. The CDR3 spans 14 residues. CDR3 sequence: CASSSGTPHTEAFF. The CDR3 nucleotides read TGTGCCAGTAGTTCCGGGACTCCTCACACTGAAGCTTTCTTT.

V and J are TRBV7-9 and TRBJ1-3; TRBD1 is a possible D gene (5 bases). CDR1 is SEHNR and CDR2 is FQNEAQ in the germline V gene (reference sequence). V lost 5 bases and J 9 bases, leaving 23 bases between the germline ends. The CDR3 is made up of 16 amino acids. The CDR3 coding sequence is TGTGCCAGCAGCGACGGGACGTGGGGCTCTGGGAGCACCATATATTTT. Residues: CASSDGTWGSGSTIYF.

About this clonotype: A read error may be the cause here, since a much bigger clone is one base away. The chain links TRBV19 to TRBJ2-5, with a possible D match to TRBD1 (5 bases). Trimming took 6 bases from V and 2 from J, leaving 10 bases between them. CDR1 is LNHDA, CDR2 SQIVND, per germline (reference sequence). This CDR3 is 13 amino acids long. CDR3 loop: CASSAGCQETQYF. The DNA for the CDR3 is TGTGCCAGTAGCGCAGGGTGTCAAGAGACCCAGTACTTC.

This clonotype was observed many times. The J gene is TRBJ1-2, the V gene TRBV12-3 or TRBV12-4; tentatively, D is TRBD1 (5 bases). Trimming took 5 bases from V and 4 from J, leaving 11 bases between them. This CDR3 is 13 amino acids long. As DNA, the CDR3 is TGTGCCAGCAGTGATGAGGGACCCTATGGCTACACCTTC. It is translated as CASSDEGPYGYTF.

To note about this clonotype: At one boundary the junction diverges from the germline segment, which might be a read error. The V gene is TRBV5-1, the J gene TRBJ2-2; weak D call: TRBD1 (6 bases). Germline CDR1 reads SGHRS; CDR2 reads YFSETQ. The CDR3 runs 17 residues. This chain's CDR3 is CASSPRQGRPNTGELVF. DNA for the CDR3: TGCGCCAGCAGTCCTCGGCAGGGGCGACCGAACACCGGGGAGCTGGTTTTT.

The chain couples TRBV1 to TRBJ2-7. TRBV1 is an annotated pseudogene. This CDR3 contains 13 residues. CDR3: CASSQVPNREQYF. CDR3 coding DNA: TGCGCCAGCAGCCAAGTTCCCAATCGCGAGCAGTACTTC.

Points on this clonotype: This may arise from a read error, as a much more abundant clone is one base away. The chain employs TRBV4-3 and TRBJ2-3; D perhaps matches TRBD2 (6 bases). The CDR3 sequence is 15 residues long. Per germline, CDR1 LGHNA and CDR2 YSLEER. CDR3: CAGSQGTRAQGGQYF. Written as DNA, the CDR3 is TGCGCCGGCAGCCAAGGGACTCGGGCGCAGGGAGGGCAGTATTTT.

The chain combines TRBV7-2 with TRBJ1-5; D gene uncertain. Germline loops: CDR1 SGHTA, CDR2 FQGNSA. Trimming left V 1 base short and J 2 bases short, with 12 bases between. The CDR3 has 16 amino acids. CDR3 bases: TGTGCCAGCAGCTTAGTCAGTGGGGAGGGCAATCAGCCCCAGCATTTT. Its translation is CASSLVSGEGNQPQHF.